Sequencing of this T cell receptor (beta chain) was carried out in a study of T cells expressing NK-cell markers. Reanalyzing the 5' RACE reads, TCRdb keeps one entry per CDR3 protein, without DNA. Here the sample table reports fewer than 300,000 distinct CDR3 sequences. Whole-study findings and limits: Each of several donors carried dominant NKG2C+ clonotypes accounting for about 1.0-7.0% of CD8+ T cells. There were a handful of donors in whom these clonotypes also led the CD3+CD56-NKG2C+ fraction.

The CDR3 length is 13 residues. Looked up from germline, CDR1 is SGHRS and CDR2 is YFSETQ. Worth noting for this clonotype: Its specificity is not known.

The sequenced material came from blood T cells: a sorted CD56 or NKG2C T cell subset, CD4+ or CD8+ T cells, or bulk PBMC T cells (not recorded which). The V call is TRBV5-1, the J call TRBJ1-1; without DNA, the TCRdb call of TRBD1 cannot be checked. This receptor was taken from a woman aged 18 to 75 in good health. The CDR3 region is CASSLDSPTEAFF.